The 14 T cell receptor beta chains below were found in one sample sequenced in a study of T cells in Graves' hyperthyroidism and ophthalmopathy. RNA transcripts served as the template for amplifying TCR beta CDR3 regions. HTBI primers were used for first-round RT-PCR of the TCR CDR3. TCRdb used MiXCR to reprocess the multiplex PCR reads, holding one entry per CDR3 protein. Of about 680,000 distinct CDR3 sequences in the sample, around a third are singletons; the top ten hold around 30%. Source material: blood. These receptors came from a woman aged 40 to 49 with Graves' hyperthyroidism.

This clonotype has at least ten counts. V is TRBV10-3 and J is TRBJ1-2, with D uncertain. Germline-derived CDR1 and CDR2 are ENHRY and SYGVKD. This CDR3 region has 14 residues. Trimming shortened V by 0 bases and J by 4 bases, and 9 bases separated the two germline ends. The CDR3 here is CAISESAEIYGYTF. The CDR3, as DNA: TGTGCCATCAGTGAGTCGGCAGAAATCTATGGCTACACCTTC.

This clonotype was recorded many times. The gene calls are TRBV20-1 and TRBJ2-7; D is perhaps TRBD2 (6 bases). Germline V gene data show CDR1 as DFQATT and CDR2 as SNEGSKA (reference sequence). The CDR3 length is 13 residues. The CDR3 is CKVADQPSYEQYF. In DNA form, the CDR3 reads TGCAAGGTAGCGGACCAACCTTCCTACGAGCAGTACTTC.

The chain uses TRBV7-8 and TRBJ2-7, with TRBD2 matching over 12 bases. Germline trimming cut 4 bases from V and 5 bases from J; bases unmatched to any gene: 6. The CDR3 extends over 15 amino acids. Germline V gene lookup returns CDR1 SGHVS and CDR2 FQNEAQ. The CDR3 reads CASSSLAGGPNEQYF. The DNA of the CDR3 is TGTGCCAGCAGCTCCCTAGCGGGAGGGCCGAACGAGCAGTACTTC.

There are a few counts of this clonotype. The J gene is TRBJ2-6, the V gene TRBV10-3; no clear D gene. Germline V CDR1 and CDR2: ENHRY, SYGVKD. This CDR3 comprises 15 residues. V shed 10 bases and J shed 0 bases, with 13 bases lying between them. CDR3 amino acids: CASTPHDSGANVLTF. The CDR3 DNA reads as TGTGCCAGCACGCCTCACGACTCTGGGGCCAACGTCCTGACTTTC.

The CDR3 DNA sequence: TGTGCCACCAGACCATCGACTAGCGGGGATGAAGCTTTCTTT. Its protein is CATRPSTSGDEAFF. The chain employs TRBV15 and TRBJ1-1; unclear D gene. The CDR3 totals 14 residues. Per germline, CDR1 LNHNV and CDR2 YYDKDF (reference sequence). Deletions cut 6 bases from V and 7 bases from J, with 18 bases between.

About this clonotype: A much larger clonotype is one base distant, so this may be a read error. CDR3 protein: CASSLLWFPEAFF. As DNA, the CDR3 is TGTGCCAGCAGTCTCCTCTGGTTCCCTGAAGCTTTCTTT. The chain recombines TRBV12-3 or TRBV12-4 with TRBJ1-1, with D uncertain. CDR3 length: 13 residues. Trimming shortened V by 5 bases and J by 6 bases, and 13 bases separated the two germline ends.

The table lists this clonotype with many counts. The J gene is TRBJ2-7, the V gene TRBV12-3 or TRBV12-4; TRBD2 matches at 7 bases. The CDR3 covers 15 residues. The trim removed 6 bases at V and 0 bases at J, leaving 8 bases unmatched. The CDR3 protein is CASSTDRDYSYEQYF. In DNA form, the CDR3 reads TGTGCCAGCAGCACCGACCGGGACTACTCCTACGAGCAGTACTTC.

This clonotype occurred a few times. The rearrangement links TRBV29-1 to TRBJ2-2; TRBD2 might be the D (6 bases). CDR3 length: 14 residues. Germline values: CDR1 SQVTM, CDR2 ANQGSEA. V dropped 6 bases and J dropped 5 bases, with 16 bases sitting between them. The CDR3 DNA is TGCAGCGTATTAACGGGAGCGGTAACCGGGGAGCTGTTTTTT. Protein sequence: CSVLTGAVTGELFF.

The chain uses TRBV12-3 or TRBV12-4 and TRBJ2-7; 10 positions match TRBD2. J gave up 9 bases and V 5 bases, and 4 bases lay outside the gene matches. The CDR3 spans 12 residues. In nucleotides, the CDR3 is TGTGCCAGCAGTCCGGGGACTAGCGTGCAGTACTTC. Its protein is CASSPGTSVQYF.

The V call is TRBV3-1, the J call TRBJ1-3; no reliable D call. V was pared by 4 bases and J by 4 bases, with 11 bases between. The germline V gene encodes CDR1 LGHDT and CDR2 YNNKEL (reference sequence). The CDR3 extends over 14 amino acids. Written as DNA, the CDR3 is TGTGCCAGCAGCCCAGAGTATGGAGGAAACACCATATATTTT. The encoded protein is CASSPEYGGNTIYF.

This clonotype was recorded many times. The chain combines TRBV12-3 or TRBV12-4 with TRBJ1-2; D may be TRBD1 (6 bases). The CDR3 is made up of 13 amino acids. Trimming took off 6 bases at V and 5 bases at J, with 13 bases between the two ends. The CDR3 coding sequence is TGTGCCAGCAGCTTACAGGGAAGGTATGGCTACACCTTC. Its protein product is CASSLQGRYGYTF.

Concerning this clonotype: This likely comes from a read error, as the CDR3 has no conserved phenylalanine or tryptophan at its end. This chain connects TRBV12-3 or TRBV12-4 to TRBJ1-5; D is unclear. V was cut by 5 bases and J by 3 bases, with 11 bases left in between. The CDR3 spans 14 residues. CDR3 DNA: TGTGCCAGCAGTGCGGACGGTCCCAATCAGCCCCAGCATCTT. Protein: CASSADGPNQPQHL.

This clonotype has a handful of counts. The chain combines TRBV12-3 or TRBV12-4 with TRBJ1-5; possible D gene TRBD1, 5 bases. CDR3 size: 16 residues. Between the trimmed V and J ends, which lost 5 bases and 10 bases, there was a span of 24 bases. The CDR3 is CASSHPTDSLTAPQHF. The CDR3 nucleotides are TGTGCCAGCAGTCACCCGACCGACAGCCTCACCGCCCCCCAGCATTTT.

The chain links TRBV6-1 to TRBJ2-2; 8 nucleotides agree with TRBD1. This CDR3 contains 17 residues. From germline, CDR1 is MNHNS and CDR2 SASEGT. The ends lost 5 bases at V and 2 bases at J; junction bases unmatched: 10. This CDR3 is CASSPDRGGHNTGELFF. The CDR3 DNA is TGTGCCAGCAGTCCCGACAGGGGAGGACATAACACCGGGGAGCTGTTTTTT.